Listed below are T cell receptor beta chains from one sample, sequenced in a study of PD-1 blockade in classical Hodgkin lymphoma. The protocol was immunoSEQ multiplex PCR, while the TCRdb copy is restricted to in-frame clones and leaves out a portion. Here the sample spans around 12,000 clones, approximately 81% being singletons. The input for sequencing was CD4+ T cells from blood, taken before the fourth cycle of nivolumab. Receptor source: a human donor with classical Hodgkin lymphoma. The CDR3 runs from the conserved cysteine through the conserved F or W. Each record gives: clone size, J gene, V gene, D gene, CDR3 DNA, CDR3 protein. A D gene is named only where the DNA matches it firmly. Size is omitted from some rows. Given values are once, few, many or a class for expanded clones.

clone size: .
J gene: TRBJ1-5
V gene: TRBV19
D gene: TRBD1
CDR3 DNA: TGTGCCAGTAGTACCGTCTGGACAGGGGATCAGCCCCAGCATTTT
CDR3 protein: CASSTVWTGDQPQHF

clone size: few
J gene: TRBJ1-6
V gene: TRBV19
D gene: TRBD1
CDR3 DNA: TGTGCCAGTAGTATTCGCAAGACAGGGAGCGCCTATAATTCACCCCTCCACTTT
CDR3 protein: CASSIRKTGSAYNSPLHF

clone size: .
J gene: TRBJ2-7
V gene: TRBV5-5
D gene: TRBD1
CDR3 DNA: TGTGCCAGCAGTTTGGACAGGGGAGGCTCCTACGAGCAGTACTTC
CDR3 protein: CASSLDRGGSYEQYF

clone size: .
J gene: TRBJ2-3
V gene: TRBV27
D gene: TRBD2
CDR3 DNA: TGTGCCAGCAGCCGCGACTCGGGACTAGCGGGCACAGATACGCAGTATTTT
CDR3 protein: CASSRDSGLAGTDTQYF

clone size: once
J gene: TRBJ2-3
V gene: TRBV7-6
D gene: .
CDR3 DNA: TGTGCCAGCAGCCTTAGCGGAGTGGGCACAGATACGCAGTATTTT
CDR3 protein: CASSLSGVGTDTQYF

clone size: few
J gene: TRBJ1-5
V gene: TRBV6-1
D gene: .
CDR3 DNA: TGTGCCAGCAGTCGAAGGCGGGGTCTTGATCAGCCCCAGCATTTT
CDR3 protein: CASSRRRGLDQPQHF

clone size: .
J gene: TRBJ1-4
V gene: TRBV25-1
D gene: TRBD1
CDR3 DNA: TGTGCCAGCAGTGAGTCGGGACAGGGGAATGAAAAACTGTTTTTT
CDR3 protein: CASSESGQGNEKLFF

clone size: .
J gene: TRBJ2-1
V gene: TRBV20-1
D gene: .
CDR3 DNA: TGCAGTGCTAGAGGACTATCGGGGCAGTTCTTC
CDR3 protein: CSARGLSGQFF

clone size: .
J gene: TRBJ2-5
V gene: TRBV10-3
D gene: .
CDR3 DNA: TGTGCCATCAGTGATCGTAGTAAGGGTGTTGAGACCCAGTACTTC
CDR3 protein: CAISDRSKGVETQYF

clone size: few
J gene: TRBJ2-3
V gene: TRBV7-9
D gene: .
CDR3 DNA: TGTGCCAGCAGCTGGTTTGTTATCCAGACAGATACGCAGTATTTT
CDR3 protein: CASSWFVIQTDTQYF

clone size: .
J gene: TRBJ2-1
V gene: TRBV28
D gene: TRBD2
CDR3 DNA: TGTGCCAGCACCCTAGCGGGAGGTCCGAATGAGCAGTTCTTC
CDR3 protein: CASTLAGGPNEQFF

clone size: .
J gene: TRBJ2-7
V gene: TRBV5-1
D gene: .
CDR3 DNA: TGCGCCAGCAGCAAAGGCGGGTCCCAGGCCGAGGTCTACGAGCAGTACTTC
CDR3 protein: CASSKGGSQAEVYEQYF

clone size: .
J gene: TRBJ2-7
V gene: TRBV5-1
D gene: TRBD1
CDR3 DNA: TGCGCCAGCAGCTTGGGGCCAAACCGACAGGGATCCTACGAGCAGTACTTC
CDR3 protein: CASSLGPNRQGSYEQYF

clone size: few
J gene: TRBJ1-1
V gene: TRBV6-5
D gene: TRBD1
CDR3 DNA: TGTGCCAGCAGTTATGGGGACAGGACCTCTGAAGCTTTCTTT
CDR3 protein: CASSYGDRTSEAFF

clone size: .
J gene: TRBJ2-2
V gene: TRBV4-1
D gene: TRBD2
CDR3 DNA: TGCGCCAGCAGCCAAGGTTTCGCGGGAGGGCCTTCCGGGGAGCTGTTTTTT
CDR3 protein: CASSQGFAGGPSGELFF

clone size: .
J gene: TRBJ1-2
V gene: TRBV29-1
D gene: .
CDR3 DNA: TGCAGCACCAGCAGGGTTAACTATGGCTACACCTTC
CDR3 protein: CSTSRVNYGYTF

clone size: .
J gene: TRBJ1-1
V gene: TRBV21-1
D gene: .
CDR3 DNA: TGTGCCAGCAGCAAAGAGTATCTGCGGGCCCCAACGAACACTGAAGCTTTCTTT
CDR3 protein: CASSKEYLRAPTNTEAFF

clone size: .
J gene: TRBJ2-3
V gene: TRBV5-1
D gene: .
CDR3 DNA: TGCGCCAGCAGCTTGGGGGGGAGTTATGGCACAGATACGCAGTATTTT
CDR3 protein: CASSLGGSYGTDTQYF

clone size: .
J gene: TRBJ2-1
V gene: TRBV12-5
D gene: .
CDR3 DNA: TGTGCTAGTGGTTCGGGCGGATACCTTGGGAACAATGAGCAGTTCTTC
CDR3 protein: CASGSGGYLGNNEQFF

clone size: once
J gene: TRBJ2-6
V gene: TRBV5-1
D gene: TRBD2
CDR3 DNA: TGCGCCAGCTTCCCGGGGGGCTCTGGGGCCAACGTCCTGACTTTC
CDR3 protein: CASFPGGSGANVLTF

clone size: .
J gene: TRBJ2-1
V gene: TRBV11-2
D gene: TRBD2
CDR3 DNA: TGTGCCAGCAGCTTACGGCCTAGCGGTTATTACAATGAGCAGTTCTTC
CDR3 protein: CASSLRPSGYYNEQFF

clone size: .
J gene: TRBJ2-7
V gene: TRBV4-2
D gene: TRBD2
CDR3 DNA: TGTGCCAGCAGCCAAGAGCTAGCGGGAGAGTGGGAGCAGTACTTC
CDR3 protein: CASSQELAGEWEQYF

clone size: .
J gene: TRBJ1-1
V gene: TRBV28
D gene: TRBD1
CDR3 DNA: TGTGCCAGCAAGACAGGGGGGGCTTCGAACACTGAAGCTTTCTTT
CDR3 protein: CASKTGGASNTEAFF

clone size: few
J gene: TRBJ2-5
V gene: TRBV10-3
D gene: .
CDR3 DNA: TGTGCCATCAGTACACTTACAGGAGAAGAGACCCAGTACTTC
CDR3 protein: CAISTLTGEETQYF

clone size: .
J gene: TRBJ2-2
V gene: TRBV10-3
D gene: .
CDR3 DNA: TGTGCCATCAGTGAAGGAGTAGGGGCCGGGGAGCTGTTTTTT
CDR3 protein: CAISEGVGAGELFF

clone size: .
J gene: TRBJ1-1
V gene: TRBV14
D gene: .
CDR3 DNA: TGTGCCAGCAGAGGCTACGGAGGGAACACTGAAGCTTTCTTT
CDR3 protein: CASRGYGGNTEAFF

clone size: .
J gene: TRBJ1-4
V gene: TRBV2
D gene: .
CDR3 DNA: TGTGCCAGCAGTGAGGTGGGGGCAAAGGGTGAAAAACTGTTTTTT
CDR3 protein: CASSEVGAKGEKLFF

clone size: few
J gene: TRBJ1-4
V gene: TRBV6-1
D gene: TRBD1
CDR3 DNA: TGTGCCAGCGGGGACAGGGGGCTTAAAAAACTGTTTTTT
CDR3 protein: CASGDRGLKKLFF

clone size: .
J gene: TRBJ2-7
V gene: TRBV2
D gene: TRBD1
CDR3 DNA: TGTGCCAGCGGGGGACAGGTTCGCTCCTACGAGCAGTACTTC
CDR3 protein: CASGGQVRSYEQYF

clone size: .
J gene: TRBJ1-2
V gene: TRBV28
D gene: .
CDR3 DNA: TGTGCCAGCAGTTTACAGGGGAACTATGGCTACACCTTC
CDR3 protein: CASSLQGNYGYTF

clone size: .
J gene: TRBJ2-5
V gene: TRBV7-2
D gene: .
CDR3 DNA: TGTGCCAGCAGCTCTAGGACGGGGGAGACCCAGTACTTC
CDR3 protein: CASSSRTGETQYF

clone size: few
J gene: TRBJ2-1
V gene: TRBV5-1
D gene: .
CDR3 DNA: TGCGCCAGCAGCTTGGATTTGGGGGAAGCCTACAATGAGCAGTTCTTC
CDR3 protein: CASSLDLGEAYNEQFF

clone size: medium-sized
J gene: TRBJ1-2
V gene: TRBV7-8
D gene: .
CDR3 DNA: TGTGCCAGCAGCCTGAGCGACATCTATGGCTACACCTTC
CDR3 protein: CASSLSDIYGYTF

clone size: .
J gene: TRBJ1-1
V gene: TRBV11-2
D gene: .
CDR3 DNA: TGTGCCAGCAGCTCAGGGGTAGCCCGGGCGGCCACTGAAGCTTTCTTT
CDR3 protein: CASSSGVARAATEAFF

clone size: once
J gene: TRBJ2-1
V gene: TRBV7-8
D gene: .
CDR3 DNA: TGTGCCAGCAGCTTATTTGGTGAGCAGTTCTTC
CDR3 protein: CASSLFGEQFF

clone size: few
J gene: TRBJ1-2
V gene: TRBV2
D gene: .
CDR3 DNA: TGTGCCAGCAGCGCCGGACAGAGCTATGGCTACACCTTC
CDR3 protein: CASSAGQSYGYTF

clone size: .
J gene: TRBJ2-3
V gene: TRBV18
D gene: .
CDR3 DNA: TGTGCCAGCTCATCAAGTTCGGTGCGGGAAAATTTT
CDR3 protein: CASSSSSVRENF

clone size: .
J gene: TRBJ2-3
V gene: TRBV15
D gene: TRBD1
CDR3 DNA: TGTGCCAGCAGCCAAGGACAGGGTCAGGGTACGCAGTATTTT
CDR3 protein: CASSQGQGQGTQYF

clone size: once
J gene: TRBJ2-7
V gene: TRBV18
D gene: .
CDR3 DNA: TGTGCCAGCTCACCGCAGGGGGGGGACCCCAGGCTTCACGAGCAGTACTTC
CDR3 protein: CASSPQGGDPRLHEQYF

clone size: once
J gene: TRBJ2-7
V gene: TRBV7-2
D gene: .
CDR3 DNA: TGTGCCAGCTCCTTAGCGCGCTCCTACGAGCAGTACTTC
CDR3 protein: CASSLARSYEQYF

clone size: .
J gene: TRBJ1-2
V gene: TRBV9
D gene: .
CDR3 DNA: TGTGCCAGCAGCGCGTGGATGGGGGGCTTCGGCTATGGCTACACCTTC
CDR3 protein: CASSAWMGGFGYGYTF

clone size: .
J gene: TRBJ2-7
V gene: TRBV7-9
D gene: TRBD1
CDR3 DNA: TGTGCCAGCAGCGTGGACAGGGGGACCTACGAGCAGTACTTC
CDR3 protein: CASSVDRGTYEQYF

clone size: few
J gene: TRBJ2-3
V gene: TRBV5-4
D gene: .
CDR3 DNA: TGTGCCAGCACAGGATCGCGGAACACAGATACGCAGTATTTT
CDR3 protein: CASTGSRNTDTQYF

clone size: .
J gene: TRBJ2-5
V gene: TRBV2
D gene: .
CDR3 DNA: TGTGCCAGCAGTGACTGGGAGACCCAGTACTTC
CDR3 protein: CASSDWETQYF

clone size: .
J gene: TRBJ2-5
V gene: TRBV7-9
D gene: .
CDR3 DNA: TGTGCCAGCAGCTTAGATGCGGGCCCCCGATACTTC
CDR3 protein: CASSLDAGPRYF

clone size: few
J gene: TRBJ2-1
V gene: TRBV7-9
D gene: .
CDR3 DNA: TGTGCCAGCAGCTTATCCGAAACTGAGCAGTTCTTC
CDR3 protein: CASSLSETEQFF

clone size: .
J gene: TRBJ2-3
V gene: TRBV7-2
D gene: TRBD2
CDR3 DNA: TGTGCCAGCAGCTTCACTAGCGGGGATACGCAGTATTTT
CDR3 protein: CASSFTSGDTQYF

clone size: .
J gene: TRBJ1-5
V gene: TRBV28
D gene: TRBD1
CDR3 DNA: TGTGCCAGCAGACTGACAGGGGACGGACAGCCCCAGCATTTT
CDR3 protein: CASRLTGDGQPQHF

clone size: few
J gene: TRBJ1-2
V gene: TRBV5-1
D gene: .
CDR3 DNA: TGCGCCAGCGGCGACGAGGACTCGTATGGCTACACCTTC
CDR3 protein: CASGDEDSYGYTF

clone size: .
J gene: TRBJ2-7
V gene: TRBV7-2
D gene: TRBD2
CDR3 DNA: TGTGCCAGCAGCCCAGGACTAGCGAAATCCTACGAGCAGTACTTC
CDR3 protein: CASSPGLAKSYEQYF

clone size: .
J gene: TRBJ1-6
V gene: TRBV4-2
D gene: TRBD1
CDR3 DNA: TGTGCCAGCAGCCAAGAATCCGGACAGGGAGGTTCACCCCTCCACTTT
CDR3 protein: CASSQESGQGGSPLHF

clone size: .
J gene: TRBJ2-7
V gene: TRBV5-1
D gene: TRBD2
CDR3 DNA: TGCGCCAGCAGGCTGGGACTAGCGGGGACATACGAGCAGTACTTC
CDR3 protein: CASRLGLAGTYEQYF

clone size: .
J gene: TRBJ2-1
V gene: TRBV30
D gene: TRBD2
CDR3 DNA: TGTGCCCAAACATACCCCGGACTAGCGGGAGTGGCTGAGCAGTTCTTC
CDR3 protein: CAQTYPGLAGVAEQFF

clone size: .
J gene: TRBJ2-3
V gene: TRBV5-4
D gene: TRBD2
CDR3 DNA: TGTGCCAGCAGCTTGGGAGCGGGAGGCCGGGCAGATACGCAGTATTTT
CDR3 protein: CASSLGAGGRADTQYF